A single sample is the source of the 20 T cell receptor beta chains below, sequenced in a study of T cell changes during pregnancy in multiple sclerosis. Method: immunoSEQ multiplex PCR; TCRdb's copy keeps in-frame clones and lacks some. The data hold approximately 65,000 clones, with about 90% observed a single time. The source material was CD4+ T cells from peripheral blood mononuclear cells, sampled in the first trimester of pregnancy. Receptors originate from a female donor with multiple sclerosis, enrolled in a pregnancy study.

The genes are TRBV25-1 and TRBJ1-4; perhaps TRBD1 as D (5 bases). Germline CDR1 and CDR2: MGHDK and SYGVNS. Trimming removed 5 bases from V and 5 bases from J, with 12 bases in between. This CDR3 contains 14 residues. CDR3 DNA sequence: TGTGCCAGCAGTCCCGGGGGGGGAAATGAAAAACTGTTTTTT. Translated: CASSPGGGNEKLFF.

The chain combines TRBV25-1 with TRBJ2-2; 7 bases map to TRBD1. The CDR3 has 13 residues. Germline CDR1 reads MGHDK; CDR2 reads SYGVNS. The V gene end was trimmed by 4 bases and the J gene end by 6 bases; junction bases not matched to a gene: 2. CDR3 bases: TGTGCCAGCAGTGGACAGGGCCCCGGGGAGCTGTTTTTT. Amino acids: CASSGQGPGELFF.

The chain joins TRBV2 to TRBJ2-2, with 8 bases matching TRBD1. CDR1 and CDR2 from the germline V gene are SNHLY and FYNNEI. The CDR3 spans 15 residues. The trim removed 8 bases at V and 5 bases at J, leaving 10 bases unmatched. CDR3: CASVQDRAGTGELFF. The CDR3 nucleotides read TGTGCCAGCGTACAGGACAGGGCAGGAACCGGGGAGCTGTTTTTT.

The chain couples TRBV2 to TRBJ2-7; the D gene is possibly TRBD2 (5 bases). CDR1 is SNHLY, CDR2 FYNNEI, per germline. Between the trimmed V and J ends, which lost 3 bases and 2 bases, there was a span of 14 bases. The CDR3 is 15 amino acids. The CDR3 reads CASSEPSSLPYEQYF. The CDR3, as DNA: TGTGCCAGCAGTGAGCCTAGCAGTCTGCCCTACGAGCAGTACTTC.

The gene calls are TRBV27 and TRBJ2-3, with 9 bases fitting TRBD2. The CDR3 runs to 15 residues. Germline assignment: CDR1 MNHEY and CDR2 SMNVEV (reference sequence). V lost 1 base to trimming and J lost 6 bases; unmatched junction nucleotides: 5. In DNA form, the CDR3 reads TGTGCCAGCAGTTTATGGCGGGGGGGCCGGGATACGCAGTATTTT. It codes for CASSLWRGGRDTQYF.

The rearrangement joins TRBV7-3 to TRBJ2-2, with D hard to call. The CDR3 spans 13 residues. Germline-derived CDR1 and CDR2 are SGHTA and FQGTGA. V gave up 0 bases and J gave up 10 bases, with 9 bases separating them. The CDR3 nucleotides are TGTGCCAGCAGCTTAACGCTGGGCACGGAGCTGTTTTTT. Amino acid sequence: CASSLTLGTELFF.

The chain is built from TRBV5-5 and TRBJ1-4, with D perhaps TRBD1 (5 bases). Deletions cut 0 bases from V and 8 bases from J, with 8 bases between. This CDR3 spans 13 amino acids. Germline-derived CDR1 and CDR2 are SGHKS and YYEKEE (reference sequence). CDR3 sequence (DNA): TGTGCCAGCAGCTTGGGACAGAGGGAAAAACTGTTTTTT. This encodes CASSLGQREKLFF.

This chain connects TRBV10-3 to TRBJ2-1, with a weak D call TRBD1 (5 bases). Trimming removed 4 bases at V and 5 bases at J, with 12 bases between. The germline V gene has CDR1 ENHRY and CDR2 SYGVKD. There are 14 residues in the CDR3. This chain's CDR3 is CAISVKGPNNEQFF. CDR3 sequence (DNA): TGTGCCATCAGTGTAAAGGGGCCCAACAATGAGCAGTTCTTC.

V usage is TRBV7-2 and J usage is TRBJ2-5; unclear D gene. Trimming removed 2 bases from V and 2 bases from J, with 6 bases in between. The CDR3 loop spans 13 amino acids. CDR1 SGHTA and CDR2 FQGNSA come from the germline V gene. The CDR3 DNA is TGTGCCAGCAGCTTACGTCGGCAAGAGACCCAGTACTTC. Its translation is CASSLRRQETQYF.

This clone was counted a single time. The chain recombines TRBV7-2 with TRBJ2-7; TRBD1 matches 8 bases. This CDR3 region has 16 residues. Losses at the gene ends were 1 base for V and 0 bases for J; bases not matched to a gene: 5. Per germline, CDR1 SGHTA and CDR2 FQGNSA. CDR3: CASSLVWGQASYEQYF. The CDR3 DNA reads TGTGCCAGCAGCTTAGTGTGGGGACAGGCCTCCTACGAGCAGTACTTC.

DNA of the CDR3: TGTGCCAGCAGCACAGACAGGGGTGTCTACGAGCAGTACTTC. It codes for CASSTDRGVYEQYF. The chain couples TRBV7-2 to TRBJ2-7, with 8 bases matching TRBD1. Germline CDR1 SGHTA, CDR2 FQGNSA. Germline trimming cut 5 bases from V and 3 bases from J; bases unmatched to any gene: 6. There are 14 residues in the CDR3.

The V call is TRBV20-1, the J call TRBJ1-1; D remains ambiguous. Germline CDR1 and CDR2: DFQATT and SNEGSKA (reference sequence). V was cut by 7 bases and J by 0 bases, with 6 bases left in between. The CDR3 length is 11 residues. For the CDR3, the DNA is TGCAGTGGTTTAATGAACACTGAAGCTTTCTTT. Residues: CSGLMNTEAFF.

The chain joins TRBV5-6 to TRBJ2-2; 11 nucleotides align to TRBD1. The CDR3 is 15 residues long. CDR1 is SGHDT, CDR2 YYEEEE, per germline. J gave up 4 bases and V 4 bases, and 3 bases lay outside the gene matches. The CDR3 DNA follows: TGTGCCAGCAGCCCGGGGACAGGGGGCACCGGGGAGCTGTTTTTT. This translates into CASSPGTGGTGELFF.

The chain combines TRBV10-3 with TRBJ1-1, with D maybe TRBD1 (5 bases). Germline values: CDR1 ENHRY, CDR2 SYGVKD. The CDR3 sequence is 12 residues long. The V and J ends lost 3 bases and 10 bases respectively, with 12 bases between them. CDR3 sequence (DNA): TGTGCCATCAGTGATACGGGCCAGGGAGCTTTCTTT. Translated: CAISDTGQGAFF.

V is TRBV6-5 and J is TRBJ1-5, with 7 bases that match TRBD1. This CDR3 comprises 14 residues. Germline V gene lookup returns CDR1 MNHEY and CDR2 SVGAGI. Germline trimming cut 6 bases from V and 4 bases from J; bases unmatched to any gene: 6. The CDR3 sequence: CASSPGTENQPQHF. The CDR3 DNA reads as TGTGCCAGCAGCCCCGGGACAGAGAATCAGCCCCAGCATTTT.

The chain's CDR3 is CASSQYGDYGYTF. In DNA form, the CDR3 reads TGCGCCAGCAGTCAATACGGGGACTATGGCTACACCTTC. V and J are TRBV23-1 and TRBJ1-2; no reliable D call. TRBV23-1 is classed as an ORF, of uncertain function. Deletions cut 1 base from V and 3 bases from J, with 6 bases between. The CDR3 length is 13 residues.

The V and J genes are TRBV11-2 and TRBJ1-3; D is perhaps TRBD1 (5 bases). The CDR3 spans 18 residues. The germline gives CDR1 SGHAT, CDR2 FQNNGV. The V end lost 1 base, the J end lost 0 bases, and 16 bases lay between the germline ends. CDR3 nucleotides: TGTGCCAGCAGCTTAGCGCGGCCGGGACTGAACTCTGGAAACACCATATATTTT. Translated, it gives CASSLARPGLNSGNTIYF.

V and J are TRBV7-2 and TRBJ1-5; the D gene is possibly TRBD1 (6 bases). The germline V and J ends were trimmed by 7 bases and 7 bases, with 20 bases remaining between them. Germline CDR1 SGHTA, CDR2 FQGNSA. The CDR3 totals 15 residues. For the CDR3, the DNA is TGTGCCAGCACCCTGGGGGCGTCATTAGGACAGCCCCAGCATTTT. Translation: CASTLGASLGQPQHF.

This clone was counted between two and nine times. The chain carries TRBV29-1 and TRBJ2-5; TRBD2 is a possible D gene (5 bases). The germline gives CDR1 SQVTM, CDR2 ANQGSEA. The V end was cut by 4 bases, the J end by 5 bases, with 5 bases between. The CDR3 covers 10 residues. The CDR3 region is CSVGGETQYF. CDR3 bases: TGCAGCGTTGGAGGGGAGACCCAGTACTTC.

This clone was recorded once. The chain employs TRBV27 and TRBJ1-2; 11 bases are shared with TRBD1. Per germline, CDR1 MNHEY and CDR2 SMNVEV (reference sequence). V dropped 6 bases and J dropped 8; count of bases not matched to a gene: 5. The CDR3 is made up of 13 amino acids. As DNA, the CDR3 is TGTGCCAGCAGGGGACAGGGGGGGACAGGCTACACCTTC. Translation: CASRGQGGTGYTF.